This entry lists 9 T cell receptor beta chains sequenced from one sample in a study of blood T cells in healthy people across ages. It was with a sample-barcoded 5' primer and a J-beta primer mix that a second PCR of roughly 7 to 12 cycles was run. TCRdb itself ran the 5' RACE reads through MiXCR, one entry per CDR3 protein. The table includes hundreds of thousands of distinct CDR3 sequences, 40% to 45% detected once. Sequenced material: blood. The receptor source for this set is a man of 80 years or more in good health.

This clonotype was seen at least ten times. The CDR3 is CASSFGSGGGPQDTQYF. Written as DNA, the CDR3 is TGTGCCAGCAGTTTTGGGAGCGGAGGGGGGCCACAGGATACGCAGTATTTT. The chain combines TRBV28 with TRBJ2-3; the D call may be TRBD1 or TRBD2 (6 bases each). V was clipped by 3 bases and J by 6 bases, with 22 bases between them. CDR1 and CDR2 (germline): MDHEN, SYDVKM. The CDR3 is 17 residues long.

At least ten counts were recorded for this clonotype. The chain carries TRBV5-1 and TRBJ1-1, with D perhaps TRBD1 (5 bases). The CDR3 runs 15 residues. V dropped 3 bases and J dropped 0 bases, with 12 bases sitting between them. From germline, CDR1 is SGHRS and CDR2 YFSETQ. CDR3 bases: TGCGCCAGCAGCTGGACGGGGGTCATGAACACTGAAGCTTTCTTT. Amino acid sequence: CASSWTGVMNTEAFF. The whole variable domain, filled in from reference TRBV5-1 and TRBJ1-1, reads KAGVTQTPRYLIKTRGQQVTLSCSPISGHRSVSWYQQTPGQGLQFLFEYFSETQRNKGNFPGRFSGRQFSNSRSEMNVSTLELGDSALYLCASSWTGVMNTEAFFGQGTRLTVV.

This clonotype appeared a single time. The chain couples TRBV6-6 to TRBJ2-1, with D possibly matching TRBD2 (5 bases). Germline CDR1 and CDR2: MNHNY and SVGAGI (reference sequence). V was cut by 2 bases and J by 2 bases, with 10 bases left in between. CDR3 length equals 15 residues. CDR3 loop: CASSYRSGTYNEQFF. The CDR3 DNA follows: TGTGCCAGCAGTTACAGGTCGGGAACCTACAATGAGCAGTTCTTC.

Concerning this clonotype itself: One junction end does not reproduce the germline sequence, and a read error may be involved. The chain uses TRBV29-1 and TRBJ2-6; D may be TRBD1 (5 bases). This CDR3 is built from 19 residues. CDR1 and CDR2 (germline): SQVTM, ANQGSEA. CDR3 sequence: CSVVAAAAGSFSGANVPTF. The CDR3 DNA reads as TGCAGCGTTGTCGCAGCCGCGGCAGGGTCCTTCTCTGGGGCCAACGTCCCGACTTTC.

CDR3 loop: CASRDLGEQYF. Here the CDR3 DNA reads TGTGCCAGCCGCGACTTGGGCGAGCAGTACTTC. The rearrangement joins TRBV2 to TRBJ2-7; D not resolved. The CDR3 length is 11 residues. V was trimmed by 8 bases and J by 6 bases, leaving 11 bases between them. Germline V gene sequence: CDR1 SNHLY, CDR2 FYNNEI.

The CDR3 nucleotides are TGCAGTGCGTACCGAGCGGGAAGCTCCTACGAGCAGTACTTC. It encodes CSAYRAGSSYEQYF. This chain links TRBV20-1 with TRBJ2-7, with 7 nucleotides matching TRBD2. This CDR3 comprises 14 residues. Germline V gene sequence: CDR1 DFQATT, CDR2 SNEGSKA (reference sequence). With V trimmed by 6 bases and J by 0 bases, 8 bases remained unmatched.

There are many counts of this clonotype. The chain employs TRBV29-1 and TRBJ2-7; maybe TRBD1 (5 bases). This CDR3 is built from 10 residues. Trimming shortened V by 8 bases and J by 5 bases, and 10 bases separated the two germline ends. Germline CDR1 reads SQVTM; CDR2 reads ANQGSEA. The CDR3 DNA follows: TGCAGCATAGGGGTGGACGAGCAGTACTTC. It yields the protein CSIGVDEQYF.

This clonotype was seen only a few times. The chain joins TRBV2 to TRBJ1-6; D call uncertain. The CDR3 spans 14 residues. Germline assignment: CDR1 SNHLY and CDR2 FYNNEI. Trimming pared 4 bases from V and 10 bases from J, leaving 14 bases between. The CDR3 sequence is CASSAAELPSPLHF. The CDR3 DNA is TGTGCCAGCAGTGCGGCGGAATTACCCTCACCCCTCCACTTT.

This clonotype was seen more than once but under ten times. The chain employs TRBV20-1 and TRBJ2-5, with 8 positions matching TRBD2. Germline assignment: CDR1 DFQATT and CDR2 SNEGSKA (reference sequence). This CDR3 comprises 16 residues. Trimming cost V 4 bases and J 4 bases; bases outside gene matches: 14. CDR3 sequence reads: CSANGIRGRSSETQYF. The DNA for the CDR3 is TGCAGTGCTAATGGAATACGCGGGAGGTCCTCAGAGACCCAGTACTTC.